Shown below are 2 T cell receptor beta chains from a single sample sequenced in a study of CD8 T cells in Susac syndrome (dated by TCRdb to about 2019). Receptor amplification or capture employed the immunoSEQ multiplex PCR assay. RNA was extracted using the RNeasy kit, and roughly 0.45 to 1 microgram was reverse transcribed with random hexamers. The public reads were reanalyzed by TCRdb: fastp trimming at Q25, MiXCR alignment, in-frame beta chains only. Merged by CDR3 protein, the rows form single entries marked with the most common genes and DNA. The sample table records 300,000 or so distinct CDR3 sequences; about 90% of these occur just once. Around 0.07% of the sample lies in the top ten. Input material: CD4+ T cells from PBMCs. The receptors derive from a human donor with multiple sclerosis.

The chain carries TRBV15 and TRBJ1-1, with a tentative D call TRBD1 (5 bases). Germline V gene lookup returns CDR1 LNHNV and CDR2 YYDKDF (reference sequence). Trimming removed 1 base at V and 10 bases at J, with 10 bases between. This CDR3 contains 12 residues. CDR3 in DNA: TGTGCCACCAGCAGAGGCCCAGGGACAGCTTTCTTT. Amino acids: CATSRGPGTAFF. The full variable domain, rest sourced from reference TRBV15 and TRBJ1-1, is DAMVIQNPRYQVTQFGKPVTLSCSQTLNHNVMYWYQQKSSQAPKLLFHYYDKDFNNEADTPDNFQSRRPNTSFCFLDIRSPGLGDTAMYLCATSRGPGTAFFGQGTRLTVV.

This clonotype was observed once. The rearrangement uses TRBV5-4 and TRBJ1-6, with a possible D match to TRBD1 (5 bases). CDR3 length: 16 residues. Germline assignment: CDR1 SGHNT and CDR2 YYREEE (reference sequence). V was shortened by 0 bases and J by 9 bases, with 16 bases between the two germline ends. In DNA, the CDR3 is TGTGCCAGCAGCTTGGTTGGCAGGGTGAGAGGTTCACCCCTCCACTTT. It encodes CASSLVGRVRGSPLHF.